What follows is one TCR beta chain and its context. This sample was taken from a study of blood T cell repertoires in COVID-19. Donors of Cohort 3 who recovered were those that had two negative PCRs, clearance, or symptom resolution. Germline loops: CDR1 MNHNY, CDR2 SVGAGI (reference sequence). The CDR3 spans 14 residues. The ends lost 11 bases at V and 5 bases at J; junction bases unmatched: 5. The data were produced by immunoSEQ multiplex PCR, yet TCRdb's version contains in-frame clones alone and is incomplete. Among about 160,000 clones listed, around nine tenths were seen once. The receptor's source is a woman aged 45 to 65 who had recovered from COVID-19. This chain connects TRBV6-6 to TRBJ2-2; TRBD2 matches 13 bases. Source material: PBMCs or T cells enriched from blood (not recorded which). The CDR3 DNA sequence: TGTGCCGGCCGGACTAGCGGGGGTACCGGGGAGCTGTTTTTT. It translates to CAGRTSGGTGELFF.